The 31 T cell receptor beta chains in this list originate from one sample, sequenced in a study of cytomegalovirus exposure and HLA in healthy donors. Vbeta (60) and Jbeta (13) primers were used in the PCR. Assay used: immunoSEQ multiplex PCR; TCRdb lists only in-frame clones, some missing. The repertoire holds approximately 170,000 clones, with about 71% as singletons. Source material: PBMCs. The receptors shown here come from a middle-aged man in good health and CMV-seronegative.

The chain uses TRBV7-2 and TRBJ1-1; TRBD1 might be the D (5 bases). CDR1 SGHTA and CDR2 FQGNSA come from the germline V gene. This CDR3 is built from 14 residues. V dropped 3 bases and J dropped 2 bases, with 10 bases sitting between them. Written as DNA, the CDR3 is TGTGCCAGCAGCTTTCGGGGGGTTAACACTGAAGCTTTCTTT. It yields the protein CASSFRGVNTEAFF.

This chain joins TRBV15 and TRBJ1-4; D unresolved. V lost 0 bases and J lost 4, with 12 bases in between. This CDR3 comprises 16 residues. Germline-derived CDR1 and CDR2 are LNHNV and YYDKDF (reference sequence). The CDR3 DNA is TGTGCCACCAGCAGAGATCCGCGGGTCCGTAATGAAAAACTGTTTTTT. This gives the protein CATSRDPRVRNEKLFF.

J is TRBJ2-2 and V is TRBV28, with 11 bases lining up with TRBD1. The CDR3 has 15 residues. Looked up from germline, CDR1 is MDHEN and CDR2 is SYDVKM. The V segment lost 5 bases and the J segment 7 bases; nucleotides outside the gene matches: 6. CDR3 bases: TGTGCCAGCAGTGCCGCGGGACAGGGGGTCGGGGAGCTGTTTTTT. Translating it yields CASSAAGQGVGELFF.

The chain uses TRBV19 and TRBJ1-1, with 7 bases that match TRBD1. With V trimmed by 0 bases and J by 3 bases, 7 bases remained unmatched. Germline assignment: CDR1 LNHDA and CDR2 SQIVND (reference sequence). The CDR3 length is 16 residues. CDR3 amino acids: CASSIDHRQGDTEAFF. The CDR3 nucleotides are TGTGCCAGTAGTATAGACCACCGGCAGGGGGACACTGAAGCTTTCTTT.

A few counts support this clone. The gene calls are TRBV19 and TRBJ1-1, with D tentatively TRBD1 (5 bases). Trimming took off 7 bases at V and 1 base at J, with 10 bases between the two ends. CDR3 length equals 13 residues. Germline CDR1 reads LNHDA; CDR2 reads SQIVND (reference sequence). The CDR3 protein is CASKFTGNTEAFF. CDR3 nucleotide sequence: TGTGCCAGTAAGTTTACAGGGAACACTGAAGCTTTCTTT.

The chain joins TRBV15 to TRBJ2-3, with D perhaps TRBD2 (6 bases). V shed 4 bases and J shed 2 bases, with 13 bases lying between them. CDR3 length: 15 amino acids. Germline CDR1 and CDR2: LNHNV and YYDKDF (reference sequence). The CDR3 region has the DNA TGTGCCACCAGCAATTCCCGGGACTTCACAGATACGCAGTATTTT. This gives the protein CATSNSRDFTDTQYF.

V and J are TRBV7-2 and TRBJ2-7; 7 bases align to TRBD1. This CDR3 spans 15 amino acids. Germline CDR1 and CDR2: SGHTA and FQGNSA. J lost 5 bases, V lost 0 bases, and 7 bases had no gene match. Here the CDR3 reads CASSLAGQVLHEQYF. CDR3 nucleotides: TGTGCCAGCAGCTTAGCCGGACAGGTTTTGCACGAGCAGTACTTC.

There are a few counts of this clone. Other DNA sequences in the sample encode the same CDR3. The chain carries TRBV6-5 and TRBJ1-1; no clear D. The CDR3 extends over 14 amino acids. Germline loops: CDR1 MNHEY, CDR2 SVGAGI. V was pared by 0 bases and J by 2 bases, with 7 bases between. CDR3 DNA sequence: TGTGCCAGCAGTTACTCGCCAGGAAACACTGAAGCTTTCTTT. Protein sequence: CASSYSPGNTEAFF.

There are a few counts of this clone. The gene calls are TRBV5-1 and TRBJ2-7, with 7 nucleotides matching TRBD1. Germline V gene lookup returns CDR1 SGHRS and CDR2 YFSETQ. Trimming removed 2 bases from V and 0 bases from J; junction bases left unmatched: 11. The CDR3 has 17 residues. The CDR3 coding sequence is TGCGCCAGCAGCTTCCGACAGGGACCAATTAGCTCCTACGAGCAGTACTTC. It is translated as CASSFRQGPISSYEQYF.

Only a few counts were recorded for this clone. In DNA, the CDR3 is TGTGCCATTAATGGGGGGGGCAATCAGCCCCAGCATTTT. This encodes CAINGGGNQPQHF. The genes are TRBV10-3 and TRBJ1-5; perhaps TRBD1 as D (5 bases). The V end lost 9 bases, the J end lost 2 bases, and 11 bases lay between the germline ends. The CDR3 consists of 13 residues. In germline, CDR1 is ENHRY, CDR2 SYGVKD.

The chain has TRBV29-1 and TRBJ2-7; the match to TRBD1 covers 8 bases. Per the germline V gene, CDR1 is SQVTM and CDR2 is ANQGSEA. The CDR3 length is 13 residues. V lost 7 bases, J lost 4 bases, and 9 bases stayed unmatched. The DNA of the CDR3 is TGCAGCGCCCACAGGGGGTGGGGGTACGAGCAGTACTTC. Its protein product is CSAHRGWGYEQYF.

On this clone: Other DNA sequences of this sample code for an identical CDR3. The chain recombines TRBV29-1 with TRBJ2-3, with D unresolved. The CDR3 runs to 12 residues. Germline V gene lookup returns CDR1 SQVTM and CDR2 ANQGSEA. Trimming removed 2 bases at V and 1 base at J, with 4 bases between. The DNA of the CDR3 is TGCAGCGTTGAACAGGGCACAGATACGCAGTATTTT. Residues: CSVEQGTDTQYF.

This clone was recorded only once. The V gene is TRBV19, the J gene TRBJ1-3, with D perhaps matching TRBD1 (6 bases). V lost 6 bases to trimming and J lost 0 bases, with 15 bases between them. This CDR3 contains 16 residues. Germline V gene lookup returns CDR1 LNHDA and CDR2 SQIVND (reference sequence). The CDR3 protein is CASRPQGSSSGNTIYF. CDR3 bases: TGTGCCAGTAGGCCACAGGGATCTAGCTCTGGAAACACCATATATTTT.

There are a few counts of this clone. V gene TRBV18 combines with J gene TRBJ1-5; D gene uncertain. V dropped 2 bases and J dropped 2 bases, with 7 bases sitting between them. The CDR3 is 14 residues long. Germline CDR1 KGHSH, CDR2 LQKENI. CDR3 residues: CASSPGVGNQPQHF. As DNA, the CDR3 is TGTGCCAGCTCACCAGGAGTGGGCAATCAGCCCCAGCATTTT.

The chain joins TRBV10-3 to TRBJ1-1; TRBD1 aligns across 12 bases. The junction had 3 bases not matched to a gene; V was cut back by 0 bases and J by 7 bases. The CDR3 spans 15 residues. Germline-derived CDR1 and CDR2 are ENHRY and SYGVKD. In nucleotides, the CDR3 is TGTGCCATCAGTGAGTCCGGGACAGGGGGCGGTGAAGCTTTCTTT. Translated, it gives CAISESGTGGGEAFF.

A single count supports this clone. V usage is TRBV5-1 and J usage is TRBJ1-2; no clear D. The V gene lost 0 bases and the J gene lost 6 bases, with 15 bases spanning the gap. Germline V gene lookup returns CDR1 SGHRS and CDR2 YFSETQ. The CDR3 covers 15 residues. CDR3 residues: CASSLEGRGEDGYTF. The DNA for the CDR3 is TGCGCCAGCAGCTTGGAGGGCCGGGGTGAGGATGGCTACACCTTC. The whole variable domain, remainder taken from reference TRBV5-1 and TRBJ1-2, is KAGVTQTPRYLIKTRGQQVTLSCSPISGHRSVSWYQQTPGQGLQFLFEYFSETQRNKGNFPGRFSGRQFSNSRSEMNVSTLELGDSALYLCASSLEGRGEDGYTFGSGTRLTVV.

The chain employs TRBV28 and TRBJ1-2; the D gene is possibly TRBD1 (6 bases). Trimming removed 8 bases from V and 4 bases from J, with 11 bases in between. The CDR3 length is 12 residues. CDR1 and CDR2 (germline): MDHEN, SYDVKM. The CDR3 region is CASVQGGYGYTF. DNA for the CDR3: TGTGCCAGCGTACAAGGGGGCTATGGCTACACCTTC.

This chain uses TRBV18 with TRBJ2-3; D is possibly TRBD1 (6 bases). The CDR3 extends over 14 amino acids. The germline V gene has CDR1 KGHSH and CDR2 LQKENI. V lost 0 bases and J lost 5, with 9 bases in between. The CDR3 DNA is TGTGCCAGCTCACCACCAGGGGGTGGAGATACGCAGTATTTT. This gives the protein CASSPPGGGDTQYF.

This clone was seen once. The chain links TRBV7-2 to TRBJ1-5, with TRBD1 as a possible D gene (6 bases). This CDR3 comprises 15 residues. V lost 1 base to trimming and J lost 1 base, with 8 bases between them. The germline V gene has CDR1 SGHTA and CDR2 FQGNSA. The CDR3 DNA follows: TGTGCCAGCAGCTTAGAGGACAGAAGCAATCAGCCCCAGCATTTT. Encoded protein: CASSLEDRSNQPQHF. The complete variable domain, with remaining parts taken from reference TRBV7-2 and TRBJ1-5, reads GAGVSQSPSNKVTEKGKDVELRCDPISGHTALYWYRQSLGQGLEFLIYFQGNSAPDKSGLPSDRFSAERTGGSVSTLTIQRTQQEDSAVYLCASSLEDRSNQPQHFGDGTRLSIL.

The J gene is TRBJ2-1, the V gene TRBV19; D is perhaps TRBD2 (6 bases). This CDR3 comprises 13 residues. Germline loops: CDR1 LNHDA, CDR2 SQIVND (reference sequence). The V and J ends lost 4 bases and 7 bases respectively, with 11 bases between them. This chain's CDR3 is CASSSLARNEQFF. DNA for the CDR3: TGTGCCAGTAGTAGCCTAGCGCGGAATGAGCAGTTCTTC.

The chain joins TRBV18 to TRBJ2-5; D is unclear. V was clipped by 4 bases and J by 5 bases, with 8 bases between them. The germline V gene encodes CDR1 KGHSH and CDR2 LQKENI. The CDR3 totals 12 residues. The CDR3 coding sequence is TGTGCCAGCTCACAGCGCCGGGAGACCCAGTACTTC. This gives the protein CASSQRRETQYF.

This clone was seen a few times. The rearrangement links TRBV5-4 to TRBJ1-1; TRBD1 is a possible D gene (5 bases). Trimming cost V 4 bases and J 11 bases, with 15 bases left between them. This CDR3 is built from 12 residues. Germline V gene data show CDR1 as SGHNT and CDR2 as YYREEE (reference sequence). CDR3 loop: CASSTPGPGAFF. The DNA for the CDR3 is TGTGCCAGCAGCACCCCAGGGCCCGGGGCTTTCTTT.

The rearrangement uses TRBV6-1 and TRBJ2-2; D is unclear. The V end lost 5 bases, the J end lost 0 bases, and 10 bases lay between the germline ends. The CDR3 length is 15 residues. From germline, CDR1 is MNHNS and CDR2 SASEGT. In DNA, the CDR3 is TGTGCCAGCAGTTCCTTTCGTTCGAACACCGGGGAGCTGTTTTTT. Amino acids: CASSSFRSNTGELFF.

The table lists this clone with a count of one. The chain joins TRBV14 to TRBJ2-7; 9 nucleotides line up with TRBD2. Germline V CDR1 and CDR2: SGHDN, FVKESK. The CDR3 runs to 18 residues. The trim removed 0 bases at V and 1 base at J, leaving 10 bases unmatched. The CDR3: CASSQDNLAGSRSYEQYF. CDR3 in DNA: TGTGCCAGCAGCCAAGATAATCTAGCGGGGAGTAGGTCCTACGAGCAGTACTTC. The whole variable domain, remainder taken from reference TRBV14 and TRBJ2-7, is EAGVTQFPSHSVIEKGQTVTLRCDPISGHDNLYWYRRVMGKEIKFLLHFVKESKQDESGMPNNRFLAERTGGTYSTLKVQPAELEDSGVYFCASSQDNLAGSRSYEQYFGPGTRLTVT.

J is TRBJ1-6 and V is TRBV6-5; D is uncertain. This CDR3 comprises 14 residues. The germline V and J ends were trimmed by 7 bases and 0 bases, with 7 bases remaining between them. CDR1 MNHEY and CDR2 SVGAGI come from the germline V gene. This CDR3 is CASTRNSYNSPLHF. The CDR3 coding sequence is TGTGCCAGCACGCGTAACTCCTATAATTCACCCCTCCACTTT.

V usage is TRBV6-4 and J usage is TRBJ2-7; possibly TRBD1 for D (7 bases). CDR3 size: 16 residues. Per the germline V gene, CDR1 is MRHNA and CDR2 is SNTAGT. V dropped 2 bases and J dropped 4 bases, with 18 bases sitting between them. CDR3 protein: CASSDRFRGAGYEQYF. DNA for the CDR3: TGTGCCAGCAGTGACCGCTTCAGGGGGGCGGGGTACGAGCAGTACTTC.

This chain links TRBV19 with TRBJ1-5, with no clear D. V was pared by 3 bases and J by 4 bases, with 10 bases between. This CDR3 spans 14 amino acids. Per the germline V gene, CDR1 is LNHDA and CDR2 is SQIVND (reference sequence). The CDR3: CASSMSLGNQPQHF. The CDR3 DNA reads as TGTGCCAGTAGTATGTCCCTAGGTAATCAGCCCCAGCATTTT.

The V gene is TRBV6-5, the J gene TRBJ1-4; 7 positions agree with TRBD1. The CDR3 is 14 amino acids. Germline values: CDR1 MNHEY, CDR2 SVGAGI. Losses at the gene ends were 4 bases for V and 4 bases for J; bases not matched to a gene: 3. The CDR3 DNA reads TGTGCCAGCAGTTTCGGGACAGATAATGAAAAACTGTTTTTT. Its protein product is CASSFGTDNEKLFF.

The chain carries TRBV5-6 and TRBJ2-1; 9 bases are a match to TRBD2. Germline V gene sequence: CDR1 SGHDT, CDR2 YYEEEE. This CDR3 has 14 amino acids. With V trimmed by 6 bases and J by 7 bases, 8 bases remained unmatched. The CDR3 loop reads CASKVRGGGNEQFF. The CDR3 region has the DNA TGTGCCAGCAAGGTGCGGGGGGGCGGGAATGAGCAGTTCTTC. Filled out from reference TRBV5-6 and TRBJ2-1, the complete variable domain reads DAGVTQSPTHLIKTRGQQVTLRCSPKSGHDTVSWYQQALGQGPQFIFQYYEEEERQRGNFPDRFSGHQFPNYSSELNVNALLLGDSALYLCASKVRGGGNEQFFGPGTRLTVL.

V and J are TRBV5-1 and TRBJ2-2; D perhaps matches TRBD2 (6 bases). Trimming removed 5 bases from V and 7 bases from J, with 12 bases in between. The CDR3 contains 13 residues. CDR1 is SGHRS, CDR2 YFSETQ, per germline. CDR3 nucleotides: TGCGCCAGCAGGTCCTCAGCGGGCGGGGAGCTGTTTTTT. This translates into CASRSSAGGELFF.

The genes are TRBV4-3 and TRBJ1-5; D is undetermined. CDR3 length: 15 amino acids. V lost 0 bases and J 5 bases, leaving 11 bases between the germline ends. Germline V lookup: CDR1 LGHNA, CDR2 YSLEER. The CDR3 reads CASSQEARGYQPQHF. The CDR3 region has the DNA TGCGCCAGCAGCCAAGAAGCCCGAGGGTATCAGCCCCAGCATTTT.